Given below is one T cell receptor (beta chain) in context. TCRdb ran MiXCR on the RT-PCR reads and lists one entry per CDR3 protein. The sample contains 150,000 to 200,000 distinct CDR3 sequences, roughly 24% of which appear only once. This record comes from a study of patients and donors after allogeneic stem cell transplantation. Sequencing was performed on blood, either unsorted or a sorted T cell fraction (not recorded which). This TCR came from a human donor who was either an allogeneic HSCT recipient or a stem cell or donor lymphocyte infusion donor (not recorded which). It is not recorded whose cells these are; they may come from a transplant donor.

The CDR3 nucleotides read TGCAGTGCTAGAGGGACTAGCGGGGGCCAAGAGACCCAGTACTTC. Amino acid sequence: CSARGTSGGQETQYF. The genes are TRBV20-1 and TRBJ2-5, with 13 bases that match TRBD2. The V gene's germline CDR1 is DFQATT and CDR2 SNEGSKA (reference sequence). The CDR3 runs 15 residues. The V and J ends lost 1 base and 1 base, in that order; junction bases with no gene match: 0.